This T cell receptor (beta chain) was captured by sequencing in a study of T cell therapy after organ transplantation. Study information: Short-term post-therapy blood was drawn 4 to 8 weeks after therapy ended.

Whole-study results and caveats: Pretherapy CD8 clonality inversely correlated with its fold change after therapy. Concurrent antirejection and antiviral drugs remain unassessed confounders. Both transferred clonotypes and endogenous ones absent from products apparently reconstituted.

Germline V gene data show CDR1 as MNHEY and CDR2 as SVGAGI. V gave up 3 bases and J gave up 5 bases; unmatched junction bases: 1. This CDR3 region has 12 residues. As for time point: 4-8 weeks after completion of therapy. Method: immunoSEQ multiplex PCR; TCRdb's copy keeps in-frame clones and lacks some. The sample includes 20,000 or so clones, around 81% of them seen just once. Of note for this clone: Antigen: not known.

The sequencing here drew on CD8+ T cells from blood, taken after autologous CMV-specific T cell therapy. The sequence was collected from a human patient who had received a solid organ transplant and had CMV disease. Some of the T cells may derive from the graft donor. V gene TRBV6-5 combines with J gene TRBJ2-7, with 7 nucleotides matching TRBD2. The CDR3 DNA sequence: TGTGCCAGCAGTTATGCGGGGGACGAGCAGTACTTC. Protein sequence: CASSYAGDEQYF.